This T cell receptor beta chain was profiled in a study of blood T cell repertoires in COVID-19. The CDR3 contains 13 residues. The germline V gene encodes CDR1 LNHDA and CDR2 SQIVND (reference sequence). Unmatched junction bases numbered 4, after V lost 4 bases and J lost 5 bases. Original methodology: The authors estimated nucleated cell counts from reference gene primer amplification. TCRdb's copy holds only in-frame clones and misses some; the assay was immunoSEQ multiplex PCR. V and J calls and clone size are those listed in that table; D and trimming were worked out from the DNA. The sample includes about 320,000 clones, 83% of them seen just once.

This sequence joins TRBV19 and TRBJ1-1; 7 bases line up with TRBD1. Sequencing was carried out using peripheral blood. This TCR was recovered from a woman aged 50 to 60 with acute or convalescent COVID-19. The CDR3 region has the DNA TGTGCCAGTAGTACCACAGGGGAAACTGAAGCTTTCTTT. This translates into CASSTTGETEAFF.